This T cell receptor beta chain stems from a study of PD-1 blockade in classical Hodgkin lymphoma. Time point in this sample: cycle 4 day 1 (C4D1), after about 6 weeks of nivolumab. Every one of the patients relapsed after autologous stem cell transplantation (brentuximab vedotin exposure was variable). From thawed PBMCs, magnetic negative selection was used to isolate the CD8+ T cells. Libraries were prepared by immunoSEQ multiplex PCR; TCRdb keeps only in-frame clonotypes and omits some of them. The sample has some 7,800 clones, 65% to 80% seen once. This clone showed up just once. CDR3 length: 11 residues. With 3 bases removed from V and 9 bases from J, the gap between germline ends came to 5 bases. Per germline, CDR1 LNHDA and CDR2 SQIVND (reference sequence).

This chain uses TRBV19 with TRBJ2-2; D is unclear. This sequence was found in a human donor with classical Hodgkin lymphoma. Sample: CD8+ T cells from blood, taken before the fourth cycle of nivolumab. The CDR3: CASSIFRELFF. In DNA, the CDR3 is TGTGCCAGTAGTATTTTCCGGGAGCTGTTTTTT.